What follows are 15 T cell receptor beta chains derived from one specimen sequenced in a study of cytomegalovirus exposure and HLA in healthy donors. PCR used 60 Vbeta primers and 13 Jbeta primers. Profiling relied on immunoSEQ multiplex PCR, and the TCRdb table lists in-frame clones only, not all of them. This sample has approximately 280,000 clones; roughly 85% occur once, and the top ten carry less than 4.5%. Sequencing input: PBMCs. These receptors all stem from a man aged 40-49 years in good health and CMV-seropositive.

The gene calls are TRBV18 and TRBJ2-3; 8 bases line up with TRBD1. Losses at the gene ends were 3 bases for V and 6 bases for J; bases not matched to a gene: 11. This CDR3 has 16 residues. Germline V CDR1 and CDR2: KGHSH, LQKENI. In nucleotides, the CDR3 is TGTGCCAGCTCACCCATCCCGACAGGGGCGGGGGATACGCAGTATTTT. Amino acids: CASSPIPTGAGDTQYF. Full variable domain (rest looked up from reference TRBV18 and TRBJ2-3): NAGVMQNPRHLVRRRGQEARLRCSPMKGHSHVYWYRQLPEEGLKFMVYLQKENIIDESGMPKERFSAEFPKEGPSILRIQQVVRGDSAAYFCASSPIPTGAGDTQYFGPGTRLTVL.

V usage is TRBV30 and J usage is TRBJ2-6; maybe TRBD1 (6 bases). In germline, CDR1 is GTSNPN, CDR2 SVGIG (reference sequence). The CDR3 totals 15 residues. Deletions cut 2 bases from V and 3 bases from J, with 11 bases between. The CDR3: CAWSPDSFGANVLTF. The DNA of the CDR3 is TGTGCCTGGAGTCCGGACAGCTTTGGGGCCAACGTCCTGACTTTC. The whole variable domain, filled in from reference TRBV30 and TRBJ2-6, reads SQTIHQWPATLVQPVGSPLSLECTVEGTSNPNLYWYRQAAGRGLQLLFYSVGIGQISSEVPQNLSASRPQDRQFILSSKKLLLSDSGFYLCAWSPDSFGANVLTFGAGSRLTVL.

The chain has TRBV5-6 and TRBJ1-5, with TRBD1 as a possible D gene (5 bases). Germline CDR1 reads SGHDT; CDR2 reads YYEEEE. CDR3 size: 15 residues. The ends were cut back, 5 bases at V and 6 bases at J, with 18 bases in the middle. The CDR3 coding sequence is TGTGCCAGCAGTCCTGGACGGATGGGGGGTCAGCCCCAGCATTTT. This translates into CASSPGRMGGQPQHF.

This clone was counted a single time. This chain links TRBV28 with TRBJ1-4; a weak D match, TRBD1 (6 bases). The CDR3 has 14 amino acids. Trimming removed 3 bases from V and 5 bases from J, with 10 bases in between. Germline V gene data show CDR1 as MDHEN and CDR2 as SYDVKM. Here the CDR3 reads CASSLNRVNEKLFF. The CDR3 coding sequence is TGTGCCAGCAGTTTGAACAGGGTGAATGAAAAACTGTTTTTT.

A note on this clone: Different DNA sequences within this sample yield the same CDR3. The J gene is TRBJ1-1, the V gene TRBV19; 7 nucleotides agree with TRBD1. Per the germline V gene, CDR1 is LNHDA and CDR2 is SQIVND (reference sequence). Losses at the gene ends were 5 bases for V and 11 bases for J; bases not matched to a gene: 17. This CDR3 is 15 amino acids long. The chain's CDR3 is CASSSGQWVVRDAFF. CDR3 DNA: TGTGCCAGTAGTTCGGGACAGTGGGTTGTTCGGGATGCTTTCTTT.

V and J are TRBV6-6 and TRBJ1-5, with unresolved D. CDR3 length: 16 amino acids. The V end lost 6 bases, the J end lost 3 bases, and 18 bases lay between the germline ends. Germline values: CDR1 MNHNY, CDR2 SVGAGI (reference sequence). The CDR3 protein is CASRRIDSAINQPQHF. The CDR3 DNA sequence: TGTGCCAGCAGGCGTATCGACTCGGCAATCAATCAGCCCCAGCATTTT.

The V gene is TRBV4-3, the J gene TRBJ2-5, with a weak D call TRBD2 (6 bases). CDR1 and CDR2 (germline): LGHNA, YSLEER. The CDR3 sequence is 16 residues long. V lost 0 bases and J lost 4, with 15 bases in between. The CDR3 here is CASSQDRSTAGETQYF. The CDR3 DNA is TGCGCCAGCAGCCAAGATCGATCTACAGCGGGAGAGACCCAGTACTTC.

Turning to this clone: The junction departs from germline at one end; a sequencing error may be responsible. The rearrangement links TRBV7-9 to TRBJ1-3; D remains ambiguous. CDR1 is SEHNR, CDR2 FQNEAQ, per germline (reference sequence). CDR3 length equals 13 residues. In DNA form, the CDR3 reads TGTGCCAGCACCTTAATAGAAGGAAACACCATATATTTT. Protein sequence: CASTLIEGNTIYF.

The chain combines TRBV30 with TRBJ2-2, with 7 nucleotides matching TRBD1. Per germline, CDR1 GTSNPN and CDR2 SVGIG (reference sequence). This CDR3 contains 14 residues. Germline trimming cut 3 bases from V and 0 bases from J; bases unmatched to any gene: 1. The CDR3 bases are TGTGCCTGGAGCGGGACAGCGAACACCGGGGAGCTGTTTTTT. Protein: CAWSGTANTGELFF. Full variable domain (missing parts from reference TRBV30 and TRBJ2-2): SQTIHQWPATLVQPVGSPLSLECTVEGTSNPNLYWYRQAAGRGLQLLFYSVGIGQISSEVPQNLSASRPQDRQFILSSKKLLLSDSGFYLCAWSGTANTGELFFGEGSRLTVL.

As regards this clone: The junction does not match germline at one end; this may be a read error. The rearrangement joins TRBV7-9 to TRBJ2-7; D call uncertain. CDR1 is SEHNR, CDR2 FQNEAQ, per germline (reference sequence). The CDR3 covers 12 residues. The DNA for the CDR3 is TGTTCCAGCAGCTTAGATCACTACGAGCAGTACTTC. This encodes CSSSLDHYEQYF.

This CDR3 reads CASSSHKTDRLTGELFF. In nucleotides, the CDR3 is TGCGCCAGCAGCTCCCATAAAACCGACAGGCTCACCGGGGAGCTGTTTTTT. The chain couples TRBV5-1 to TRBJ2-2, with a possible D match to TRBD1 (6 bases). Trimming took off 3 bases at V and 4 bases at J, with 19 bases between the two ends. There are 17 residues in the CDR3. CDR1 and CDR2 from the germline V gene are SGHRS and YFSETQ.

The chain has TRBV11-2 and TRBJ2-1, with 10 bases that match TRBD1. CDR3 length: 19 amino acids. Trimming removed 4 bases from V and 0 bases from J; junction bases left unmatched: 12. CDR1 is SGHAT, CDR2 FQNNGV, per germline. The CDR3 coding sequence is TGTGCCAGCAGCTGGGGGCTTGGACAGGGGGAGGGCTCCTACAATGAGCAGTTCTTC. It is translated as CASSWGLGQGEGSYNEQFF.

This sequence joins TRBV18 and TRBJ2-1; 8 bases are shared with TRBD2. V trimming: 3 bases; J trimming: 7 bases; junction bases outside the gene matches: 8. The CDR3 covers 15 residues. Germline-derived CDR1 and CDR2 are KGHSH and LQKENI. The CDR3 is CASSPSAGGFNEQFF. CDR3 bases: TGTGCCAGCTCACCGTCGGCGGGAGGATTTAATGAGCAGTTCTTC.

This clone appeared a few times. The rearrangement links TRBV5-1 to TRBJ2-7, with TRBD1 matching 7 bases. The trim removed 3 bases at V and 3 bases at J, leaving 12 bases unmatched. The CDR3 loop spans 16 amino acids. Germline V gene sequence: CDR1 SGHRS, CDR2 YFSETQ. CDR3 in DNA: TGCGCCAGCAGCTCGGGAATAGGGACAGCATTCTACGAGCAGTACTTC. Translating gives CASSSGIGTAFYEQYF. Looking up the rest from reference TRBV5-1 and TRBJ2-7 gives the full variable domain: KAGVTQTPRYLIKTRGQQVTLSCSPISGHRSVSWYQQTPGQGLQFLFEYFSETQRNKGNFPGRFSGRQFSNSRSEMNVSTLELGDSALYLCASSSGIGTAFYEQYFGPGTRLTVT.

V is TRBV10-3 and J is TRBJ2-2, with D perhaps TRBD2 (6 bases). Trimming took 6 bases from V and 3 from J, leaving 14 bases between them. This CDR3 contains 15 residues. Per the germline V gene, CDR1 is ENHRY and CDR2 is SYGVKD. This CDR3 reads CAIRLGTGYTGELFF. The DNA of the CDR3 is TGTGCCATCAGGCTCGGGACTGGATACACCGGGGAGCTGTTTTTT.